This T cell receptor beta chain appears in the sequencing data of a study of prognosis after radiotherapy for stage I lung cancer. Overall study context: The non-small cell lung cancer patients were all considered medically inoperable, with comorbidities accounting for this in approximately twelve of them.

Findings and caveats of the study: Between patients with and without metastases, TRBV and TRBJ gene usage reportedly differed.

This clonotype was seen repeatedly, ten times or more. No antigen is known for it. On CT and PET/CT, all patients were node-negative, and none had prior chemotherapy, radiotherapy or other malignancies. The study amplified the TCR beta CDR3 region from genomic DNA. This amplification was carried out by two rounds of multiplex PCR. The use of primers specific to each TRBV and TRBJ gene characterized first-round PCR. Using its own MiXCR run on the multiplex PCR reads, TCRdb lists one record per CDR3 protein. Of approximately 35,000 distinct CDR3 sequences in the sample, 30% to 35% are singletons; the top ten hold 16%. Per the germline V gene, CDR1 is LNHDA and CDR2 is SQIVND (reference sequence). The length of the CDR3 is 16 residues. Trimming cost V 3 bases and J 4 bases, with 15 bases left between them.

Material: PBMCs, obtained before or after stereotactic body radiation therapy (not recorded which). The sequence was obtained from a donor older than 45 with non-small cell lung cancer. The V and J genes are TRBV19 and TRBJ2-2; D may match TRBD1 or TRBD2 (6 bases each). The DNA of the CDR3 is TGTGCCAGTAGTATTTTGGGGGGCTCCCCCACCGGGGAGCTGTTTTTT. Amino acids: CASSILGGSPTGELFF.